This TCR beta chain came from a study of T cells in localized non-small cell lung cancer. As for this clone: Its antigen is undetermined.

Regarding the study as a whole: Higher blood T cell density tracked longer overall survival. Analysis by sequencing included only one tumor region, so heterogeneity remains possible. Compared with tumor, uninvolved adjacent lung displayed greater T cell clonality, ranking highest overall. Detection in adjacent lung was observed for a median around 50 of the top 100 tumor clones.

Libraries were prepared by immunoSEQ multiplex PCR; TCRdb keeps only in-frame clonotypes and omits some of them. Among tens of thousands of clones, about 90% were seen once, and the ten largest hold 25% to 35%. CDR3 length: 13 residues. Germline values: CDR1 SGDLS, CDR2 YYNGEE. The V end was cut by 0 bases, the J end by 5 bases, with 9 bases between. The starting material was peripheral blood, obtained before any cancer treatment. The chain links TRBV9 to TRBJ2-7; weak D call: TRBD1 (5 bases). The receptor comes from a male donor at least 60 years old with stage I squamous cell lung carcinoma. CDR3 sequence (DNA): TGTGCCAGCAGCGTAGCTGACAGACACGAGCAGTACTTC. This sequence encodes CASSVADRHEQYF.